This entry features one T cell receptor beta chain sequence. The data stem from a study of blood T cell repertoires in COVID-19. The CDR3 is 12 residues long. Trimming cost V 4 bases and J 11 bases; bases outside gene matches: 9. The germline V gene encodes CDR1 SGHNT and CDR2 YYREEE (reference sequence). Sequenced by immunoSEQ multiplex PCR; TCRdb stores in-frame clones only, minus some. This table holds 250,000 to 300,000 clones, 85% to 90% found once. The sequence was obtained from a woman in her 30s with COVID-19, enrolled during active disease. The material sequenced was peripheral blood. The chain is built from TRBV5-4 and TRBJ2-7, with 7 bases identical to TRBD1. CDR3 region: CASSGGATGEYF. CDR3 nucleotides: TGTGCCAGCAGCGGCGGAGCAACAGGGGAGTACTTC.